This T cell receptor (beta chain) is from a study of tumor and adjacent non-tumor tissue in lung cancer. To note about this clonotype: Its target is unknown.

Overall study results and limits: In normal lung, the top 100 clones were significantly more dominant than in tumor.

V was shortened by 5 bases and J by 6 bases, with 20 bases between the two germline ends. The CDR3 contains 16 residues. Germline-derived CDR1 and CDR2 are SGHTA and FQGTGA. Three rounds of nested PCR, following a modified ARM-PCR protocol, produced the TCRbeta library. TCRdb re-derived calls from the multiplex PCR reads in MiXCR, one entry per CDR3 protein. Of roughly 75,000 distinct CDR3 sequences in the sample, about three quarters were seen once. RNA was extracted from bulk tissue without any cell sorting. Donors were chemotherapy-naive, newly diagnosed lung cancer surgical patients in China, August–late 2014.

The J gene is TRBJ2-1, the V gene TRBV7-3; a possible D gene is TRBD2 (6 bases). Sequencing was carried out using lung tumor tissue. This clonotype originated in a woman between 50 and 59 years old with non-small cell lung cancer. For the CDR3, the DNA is TGTGCCAGCAGCCGGACCGGGGGAACCGGGGTCAATGAGCAGTTCTTC. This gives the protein CASSRTGGTGVNEQFF.